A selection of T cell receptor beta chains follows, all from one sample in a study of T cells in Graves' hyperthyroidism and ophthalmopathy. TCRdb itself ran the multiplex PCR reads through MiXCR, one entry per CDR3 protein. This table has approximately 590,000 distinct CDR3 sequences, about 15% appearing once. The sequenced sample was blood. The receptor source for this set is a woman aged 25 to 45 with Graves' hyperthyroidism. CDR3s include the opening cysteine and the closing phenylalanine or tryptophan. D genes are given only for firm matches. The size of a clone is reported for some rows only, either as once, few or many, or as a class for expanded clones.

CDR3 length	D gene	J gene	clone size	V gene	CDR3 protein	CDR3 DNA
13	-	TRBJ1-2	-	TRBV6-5	CASSSNSDYGYTF	TGTGCCAGCAGTTCGAACAGTGACTATGGCTACACCTTC
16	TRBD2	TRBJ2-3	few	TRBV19	CASSIGAASGSDTQYF	TGTGCCAGTAGTATAGGAGCGGCTAGCGGGAGCGATACGCAGTATTTT
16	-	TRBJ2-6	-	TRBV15	CATSRDRGAGANVLTF	TGTGCCACCAGCAGAGATCGCGGGGCTGGGGCCAACGTCCTGACTTTC
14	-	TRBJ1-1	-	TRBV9	CASSVGPGRTEAFF	TGTGCCAGCAGCGTAGGGCCAGGGAGGACTGAAGCTTTCTTT
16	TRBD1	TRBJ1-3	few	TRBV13	CASSLETGGSGNTIYF	TGTGCCAGCAGCTTGGAAACAGGGGGCTCTGGAAACACCATATATTTT
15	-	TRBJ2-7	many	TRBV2	CASSDYSLLSYEQYF	TGTGCCAGCAGTGACTATTCGCTGTTATCCTACGAGCAGTACTTC
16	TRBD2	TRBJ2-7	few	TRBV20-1	CSARGGLAGVSYEQYF	TGCAGTGCTAGAGGTGGGCTAGCGGGAGTCTCCTACGAGCAGTACTTC
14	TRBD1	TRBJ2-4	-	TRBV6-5	CASSYRGRENIQYF	TGTGCCAGCAGTTACAGGGGGCGAGAAAACATTCAGTACTTC
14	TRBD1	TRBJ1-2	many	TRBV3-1	CASSQATGVGGYTF	TGTGCCAGCAGCCAAGCGACAGGGGTGGGTGGCTACACCTTC
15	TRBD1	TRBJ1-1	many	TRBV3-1	CASSQDRQGFTEAFF	TGTGCCAGCAGCCAAGATCGACAGGGGTTCACTGAAGCTTTCTTT
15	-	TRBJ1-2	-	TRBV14	CASSQDSAPSWGYTF	TGTGCCAGCAGCCAAGATTCGGCCCCGTCTTGGGGCTACACCTTC
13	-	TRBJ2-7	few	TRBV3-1	CASSQENSYEQYF	TGTGCCAGCAGCCAAGAGAACTCCTACGAGCAGTACTTC
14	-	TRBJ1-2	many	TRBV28	CASSRISPASGYTF	TGTGCCAGCAGTCGAATCTCACCGGCTAGTGGCTACACCTTC
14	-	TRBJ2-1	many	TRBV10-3	CAISETVSLNEQFF	TGTGCCATCAGTGAGACCGTGAGCCTCAATGAGCAGTTCTTC
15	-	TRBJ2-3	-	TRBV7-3	CASSLGDLNTDTQYF	TGTGCCAGCAGCTTAGGGGACTTGAACACAGATACGCAGTATTTT
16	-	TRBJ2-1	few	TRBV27	CASSPTGITGYNEQFF	TGTGCCAGCAGCCCGACCGGCATCACTGGCTACAATGAGCAGTTCTTC